Listed below are T cell receptor beta chains from one sample, sequenced in a study of cytomegalovirus exposure and HLA in healthy donors. Some clones are missing from TCRdb's copy, which holds only in-frame ones; the method was immunoSEQ multiplex PCR. The sample carries about 120,000 clones, 76% recorded once. The specimen sequenced was PBMCs. These receptors came from a woman between 40 and 55 years old in good health and CMV-seropositive. Both conserved end residues are part of each CDR3. A D gene is named only where the DNA matches it firmly. The size of a clone is reported for some rows only, either as once, few or many, or as a class for expanded clones.

>-|TRBJ2-5|TRBV6-1|-
TGTGCCAGCAGGCTGACAGGAGTCCAAGAGACCCAGTACTTC
CASRLTGVQETQYF
>few|TRBJ2-7|TRBV7-9|TRBD2
TGTTCCAGCAGCTTAGGGGCTAGCGGGCCCACCTACGAGCAGTACTTC
CSSSLGASGPTYEQYF
>few|TRBJ1-5|TRBV19|-
TGTGCCAGTAGACGTACAGGTAGTCAGCCCCAGCATTTT
CASRRTGSQPQHF
>once|TRBJ1-6|TRBV2|-
TGTGCCAGCAGTGTTGCCCCGTCTGGGCATTCACCCCTCCACTTT
CASSVAPSGHSPLHF
>once|TRBJ1-5|TRBV28|-
TGTGCCAGCAGCGAGCACAGGGTGAATCAGCCCCAGCATTTT
CASSEHRVNQPQHF
>-|TRBJ2-7|TRBV7-9|-
TGTGCCAGCAGCTGGCAGAACTCCTACGAGCAGTACTTC
CASSWQNSYEQYF
>few|TRBJ1-3|TRBV5-1|-
TGCGCCAGCAGCTTGGCTCGGGGGGAAACCATATATTTT
CASSLARGETIYF
>-|TRBJ1-1|TRBV5-1|-
TGCGCCAGCAGCTTTGGCAGGGAGAACACTGAAGCTTTCTTT
CASSFGRENTEAFF
>-|TRBJ1-5|TRBV18|-
TGTGCCAGCTCTCCTCGGCAGGGCGCTAGCAATCAGCCCCAGCATTTT
CASSPRQGASNQPQHF
>-|TRBJ1-5|TRBV6-1|-
TGTGCCAGCAGTGAAGTCGGGATTAGCAATCAGCCCCAGCATTTT
CASSEVGISNQPQHF
>-|TRBJ2-3|TRBV6-1|-
TGTGCCAGCAGTGATGGGGGCTGGGGCACAGATACGCAGTATTTT
CASSDGGWGTDTQYF
>-|TRBJ2-7|TRBV30|-
TGTGCCTGGAGGGGCAGGGGACTATCATACTCCTACGAGCAGTACTTC
CAWRGRGLSYSYEQYF
>-|TRBJ1-2|TRBV6-1|TRBD1
TGTGCCAGCAGTGGGACAGGGATCTATGGCTACACCTTC
CASSGTGIYGYTF
>few|TRBJ2-1|TRBV19|TRBD2
TGTGCCAGTAGTCCTCGGGGAGCGGGGGGATTTCGCTCCTACAATGAGCAGTTCTTC
CASSPRGAGGFRSYNEQFF
>few|TRBJ1-6|TRBV18|-
TGTGCCAGCTCACCCCCGGCAGGGTCTGGATCACCCCTCCACTTT
CASSPPAGSGSPLHF
>-|TRBJ2-4|TRBV12-5|TRBD1
TGTGCTAGTGGTTTGGTACGCTTAACGGGACAGGGCGTTAAAAACATTCAGTACTTC
CASGLVRLTGQGVKNIQYF
>-|TRBJ2-1|TRBV28|-
TGTGCCAGTGGGGGGTGGCAGGTCTCCTACAATGAGCAGTTCTTC
CASGGWQVSYNEQFF
>few|TRBJ1-3|TRBV27|TRBD1
TGTGCCAGCAGTTTGGGGACAGCCTCTGGAAACACCATATATTTT
CASSLGTASGNTIYF
>-|TRBJ1-1|TRBV2|-
TGTGCCAGCAGTGAAGGGGAAGGGAGGGGGGGGGCTTTCTTT
CASSEGEGRGGAFF
>-|TRBJ1-1|TRBV10-1|TRBD1
TGCGCCAGCAGTGCGAAACAGGGGGCTGAAGCTTTCTTT
CASSAKQGAEAFF
>-|TRBJ1-1|TRBV7-9|TRBD1
TGTGCCAGCAGGCGTAACAGGGGGTTGGACACTGAAGCTTTCTTT
CASRRNRGLDTEAFF
>-|TRBJ2-3|TRBV7-9|TRBD2
TGTGCCAGCAGCCCGGGAGGAACAGATACGCAGTATTTT
CASSPGGTDTQYF
>few|TRBJ1-4|TRBV5-6|-
TGTGCCAGCAGCCACAGCGGTAGCCCAACTAATGAAAAACTGTTTTTT
CASSHSGSPTNEKLFF
>-|TRBJ1-3|TRBV5-1|-
TGCGCCAGCAGCCTACAGGCTGACTCTGGAAACACCATATATTTT
CASSLQADSGNTIYF
>-|TRBJ1-4|TRBV5-6|-
TGTGCCAGCAGCAATAAAGCGGAAAAACTGTTTTTT
CASSNKAEKLFF
>-|TRBJ2-7|TRBV5-1|TRBD1
TGCGCCAGCAGCTTGATGGGACAGGCCTATCACGAGCAGTACTTC
CASSLMGQAYHEQYF
>-|TRBJ1-4|TRBV2|-
TGTGCCAGCAGTCCCGGACTCCAGCCAACTAATGAAAAACTGTTTTTT
CASSPGLQPTNEKLFF
>many|TRBJ1-1|TRBV30|-
TGTGCCTGGTTTCGGGGGATGGGGAACACTGAAGCTTTCTTT
CAWFRGMGNTEAFF
>few|TRBJ1-4|TRBV2|-
TGTGCCAGCAGTGAAGCGAACTGGGCTACAACTAATGAAAAACTGTTTTTT
CASSEANWATTNEKLFF
>few|TRBJ2-5|TRBV7-9|TRBD2
TGTGCCAGCAGCCTAGCGGGCCCAGGTGAGACCCAGTACTTC
CASSLAGPGETQYF
>-|TRBJ2-1|TRBV6-5|TRBD2
TGTGCCAGCAGCCGATTCACTAGCGGGGGGAATGAGCAGTTCTTC
CASSRFTSGGNEQFF
>-|TRBJ2-2|TRBV5-1|TRBD1
TGCGCCAGCAGCGCCAGGACAGGGGGCAGCACCGGGGAGCTGTTTTTT
CASSARTGGSTGELFF
>-|TRBJ1-5|TRBV7-3|-
TGTGCCAGCAGCCGAGAAAGGGGTCAGCCCCAGCATTTT
CASSRERGQPQHF
>-|TRBJ2-7|TRBV6-5|TRBD1
TGTGCCAGCAGTTACTCCGGGACAGGTTTAACCTACGAGCAGTACTTC
CASSYSGTGLTYEQYF
>-|TRBJ1-2|TRBV7-9|TRBD1
TGTGCCAGCACCCCTGGAGGCCCGGGACAGGGAAGCTACACCTTC
CASTPGGPGQGSYTF
>-|TRBJ1-6|TRBV30|TRBD1
TGTGCCTGCGACAGGGTAGAATCACCCCTCCACTTT
CACDRVESPLHF
>-|TRBJ2-3|TRBV5-1|-
TGCGCCAGTACCCCTAGGGGGAGCACAGATACGCAGTATTTT
CASTPRGSTDTQYF
>-|TRBJ2-5|TRBV25-1|-
TGTGCCAGCAGCCTCCCGGGGACTGGTCAACAGACCCAGTACTTC
CASSLPGTGQQTQYF
>-|TRBJ2-3|TRBV10-2|TRBD2
TGCGCCAGCAGTGAGTCTGGGAGGGCGGGAGATACGCAGTATTTT
CASSESGRAGDTQYF
>-|TRBJ1-2|TRBV7-9|-
TGTGCCAGCAGCTTAGCGGTCGGGGGAACTGACACCTTC
CASSLAVGGTDTF
>-|TRBJ2-4|TRBV19|-
TGTGCCAGTAGTATATCTTCTCTAGCCAAAAACATTCAGTACTTC
CASSISSLAKNIQYF
>-|TRBJ1-4|TRBV5-4|TRBD1
TGTGCCAGCAGCCCGGGGACAGGGAGGCCCGAAAAACTGTTTTTT
CASSPGTGRPEKLFF
>-|TRBJ2-5|TRBV27|-
TGTGCCAGCAGTTCCTACACTGCACAGGGAGGGGGACAAGAGACCCAGTACTTC
CASSSYTAQGGGQETQYF
>many|TRBJ1-6|TRBV9|TRBD1
TGTGCCAGCAGCGCGACAGGGCAGGAAAATTCACCCCTCCACTTT
CASSATGQENSPLHF
>-|TRBJ1-2|TRBV19|-
TGTGCCAGTAGTCCCCCAGAGAGGGTCTATGGCTACACCTTC
CASSPPERVYGYTF
>-|TRBJ1-3|TRBV30|-
TGTGCCTGGACCCGTATTTTGGGAAACACCATATATTTT
CAWTRILGNTIYF
>-|TRBJ2-7|TRBV4-2|TRBD2
TGTGCCAGCAGCCAGGGTAGCGGGGGGGCCTACGAGCAGTACTTC
CASSQGSGGAYEQYF
>-|TRBJ2-7|TRBV18|TRBD1
TGTGCCAGCTCACCGGACAGGGCAAGCGAGCAGTACTTC
CASSPDRASEQYF
>-|TRBJ1-2|TRBV7-2|-
TGTGCCAGCAGCTTAGCGGGAGCCTATGGCTACACCTTC
CASSLAGAYGYTF
>once|TRBJ1-2|TRBV29-1|-
TGCAGCGTTGAACTTAACTATGGCTACACCTTC
CSVELNYGYTF
>-|TRBJ2-3|TRBV7-3|-
TGTGCCAGCAGCCCTCGCCAGGGGAGCACAGATACGCAGTATTTT
CASSPRQGSTDTQYF
>-|TRBJ2-7|TRBV6-1|TRBD1
TGTGCCAGCGGACAGGGGGCGAGAGAGCAGTACTTC
CASGQGAREQYF
>-|TRBJ1-5|TRBV18|-
TGTGCCAGCTCACCAACAGGGCAATCAGCCCAGCATTTT
CASSPTGQSAQHF
>-|TRBJ2-7|TRBV5-4|TRBD1
TGTGCCAGCATTTCTGACAGGGGTGCCTACGAGCAGTACTTC
CASISDRGAYEQYF
>-|TRBJ1-5|TRBV6-1|-
TGTGCCAGCAGTGAGTCGGCACAGCTCATCACCCTCCAGCCCCAGCATTTT
CASSESAQLITLQPQHF